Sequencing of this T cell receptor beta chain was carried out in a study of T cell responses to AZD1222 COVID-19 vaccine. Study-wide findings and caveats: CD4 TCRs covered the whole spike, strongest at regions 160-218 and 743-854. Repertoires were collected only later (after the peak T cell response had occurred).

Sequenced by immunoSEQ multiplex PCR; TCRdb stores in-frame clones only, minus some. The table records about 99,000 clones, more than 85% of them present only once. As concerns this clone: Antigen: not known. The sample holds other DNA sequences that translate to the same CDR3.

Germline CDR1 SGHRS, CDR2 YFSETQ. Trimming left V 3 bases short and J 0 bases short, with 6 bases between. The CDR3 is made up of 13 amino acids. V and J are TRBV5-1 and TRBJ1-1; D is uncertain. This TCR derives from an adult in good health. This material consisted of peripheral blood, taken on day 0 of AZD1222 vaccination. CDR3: CASSSQLNTEAFF. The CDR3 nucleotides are TGCGCCAGCAGCTCTCAGCTGAACACTGAAGCTTTCTTT.